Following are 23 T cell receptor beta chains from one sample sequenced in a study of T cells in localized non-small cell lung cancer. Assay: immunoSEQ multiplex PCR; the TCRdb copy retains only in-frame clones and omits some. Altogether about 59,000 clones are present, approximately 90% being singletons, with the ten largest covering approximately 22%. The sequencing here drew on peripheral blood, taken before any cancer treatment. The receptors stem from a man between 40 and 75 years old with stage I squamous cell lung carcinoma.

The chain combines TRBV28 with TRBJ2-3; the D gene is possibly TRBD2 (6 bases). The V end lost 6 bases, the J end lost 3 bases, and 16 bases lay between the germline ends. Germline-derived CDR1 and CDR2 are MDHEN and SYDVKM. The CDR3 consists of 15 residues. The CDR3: CASRRRLEGTDTQYF. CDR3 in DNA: TGTGCCAGCAGGCGGCGGCTGGAGGGAACAGATACGCAGTATTTT.

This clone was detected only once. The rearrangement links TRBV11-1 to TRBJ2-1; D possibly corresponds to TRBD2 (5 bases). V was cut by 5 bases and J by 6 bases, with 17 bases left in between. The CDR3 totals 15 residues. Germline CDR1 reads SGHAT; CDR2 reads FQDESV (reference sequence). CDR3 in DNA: TGTGCCAGCAGCCCTGGGGAGCGAAAGGGCAATGAGCAGTTCTTC. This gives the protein CASSPGERKGNEQFF.

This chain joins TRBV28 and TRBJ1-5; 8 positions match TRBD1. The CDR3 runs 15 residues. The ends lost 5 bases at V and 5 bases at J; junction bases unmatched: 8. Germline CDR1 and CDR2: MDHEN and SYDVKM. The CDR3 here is CASSRQGTRDQPQHF. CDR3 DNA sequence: TGTGCCAGCAGTCGACAGGGGACGCGGGATCAGCCCCAGCATTTT.

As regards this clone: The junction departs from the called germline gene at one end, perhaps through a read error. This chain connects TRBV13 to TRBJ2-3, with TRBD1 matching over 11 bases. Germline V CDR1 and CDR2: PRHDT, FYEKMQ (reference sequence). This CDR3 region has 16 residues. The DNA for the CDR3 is TGTGCCAGCAGCCTAGGGGGACAGGGGGGCTTAAGTACGCAGTATTTT. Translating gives CASSLGGQGGLSTQYF. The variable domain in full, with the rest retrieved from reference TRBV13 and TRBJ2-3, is AAGVIQSPRHLIKEKRETATLKCYPIPRHDTVYWYQQGPGQDPQFLISFYEKMQSDKGSIPDRFSAQQFSDYHSELNMSSLELGDSALYFCASSLGGQGGLSTQYFGPGTRLTVL.

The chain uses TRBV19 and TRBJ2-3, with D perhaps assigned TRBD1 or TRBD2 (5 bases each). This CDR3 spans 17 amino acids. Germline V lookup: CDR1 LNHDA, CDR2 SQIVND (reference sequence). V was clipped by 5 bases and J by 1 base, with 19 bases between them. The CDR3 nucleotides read TGTGCCAGTAGTTACAGAGGGACGGGCCTCCGCACAGATACGCAGTATTTT. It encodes CASSYRGTGLRTDTQYF.

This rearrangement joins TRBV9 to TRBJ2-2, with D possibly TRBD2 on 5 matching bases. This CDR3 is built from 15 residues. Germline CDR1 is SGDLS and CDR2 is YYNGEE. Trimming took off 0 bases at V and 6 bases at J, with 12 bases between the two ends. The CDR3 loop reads CASSVDIGVPGELFF. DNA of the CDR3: TGTGCCAGCAGCGTAGATATCGGGGTCCCCGGGGAGCTGTTTTTT.

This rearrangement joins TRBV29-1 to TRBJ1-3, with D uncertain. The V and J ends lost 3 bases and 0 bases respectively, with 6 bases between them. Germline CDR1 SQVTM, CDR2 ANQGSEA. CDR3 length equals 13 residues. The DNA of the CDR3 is TGCAGCGTTGAGACCATCTCTGGAAACACCATATATTTT. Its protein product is CSVETISGNTIYF.

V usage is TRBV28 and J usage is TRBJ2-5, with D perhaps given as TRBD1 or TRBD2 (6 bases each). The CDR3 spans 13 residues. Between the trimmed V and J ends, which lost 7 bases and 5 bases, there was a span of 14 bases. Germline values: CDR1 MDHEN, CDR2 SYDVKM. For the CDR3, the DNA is TGTGCCAGCACCCTTGGGGGGCTGGAGACCCAGTACTTC. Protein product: CASTLGGLETQYF.

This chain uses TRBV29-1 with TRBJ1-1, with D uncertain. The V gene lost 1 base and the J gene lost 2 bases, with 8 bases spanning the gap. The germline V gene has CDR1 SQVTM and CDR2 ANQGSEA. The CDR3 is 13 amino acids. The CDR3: CSVEAAGNTEAFF. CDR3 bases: TGCAGCGTTGAAGCGGCAGGCAACACTGAAGCTTTCTTT.

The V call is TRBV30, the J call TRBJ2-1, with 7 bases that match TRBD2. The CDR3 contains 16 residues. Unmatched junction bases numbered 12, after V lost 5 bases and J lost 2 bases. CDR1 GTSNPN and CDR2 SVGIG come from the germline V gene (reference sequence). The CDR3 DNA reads TGTGCCTGGTCTACCCGCGGGGGTGCCCCCTACAATGAGCAGTTCTTC. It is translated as CAWSTRGGAPYNEQFF.

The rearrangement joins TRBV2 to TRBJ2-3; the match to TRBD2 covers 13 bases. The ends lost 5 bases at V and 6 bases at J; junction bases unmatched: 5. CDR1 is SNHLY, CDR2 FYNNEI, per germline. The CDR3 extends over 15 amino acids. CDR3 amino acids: CASSLLAGGTDTQYF. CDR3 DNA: TGTGCCAGCAGTCTACTAGCGGGAGGGACCGATACGCAGTATTTT.

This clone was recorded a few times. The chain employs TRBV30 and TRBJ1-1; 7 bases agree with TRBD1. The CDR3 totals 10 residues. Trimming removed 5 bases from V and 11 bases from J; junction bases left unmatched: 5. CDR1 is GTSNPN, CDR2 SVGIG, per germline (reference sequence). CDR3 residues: CAWYRGAAFF. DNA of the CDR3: TGTGCCTGGTACAGGGGAGCGGCTTTCTTT.

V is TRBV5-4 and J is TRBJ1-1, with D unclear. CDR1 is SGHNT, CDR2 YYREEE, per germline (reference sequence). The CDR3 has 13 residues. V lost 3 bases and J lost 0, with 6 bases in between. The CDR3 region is CASSSDMNTEAFF. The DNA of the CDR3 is TGTGCCAGCAGCTCCGACATGAACACTGAAGCTTTCTTT.

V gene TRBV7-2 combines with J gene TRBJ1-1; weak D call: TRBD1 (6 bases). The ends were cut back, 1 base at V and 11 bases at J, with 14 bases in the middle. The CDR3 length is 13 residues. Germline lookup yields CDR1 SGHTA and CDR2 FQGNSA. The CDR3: CASSLGEGGTAFF. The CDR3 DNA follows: TGTGCCAGCAGCTTAGGAGAGGGGGGTACGGCTTTCTTT.

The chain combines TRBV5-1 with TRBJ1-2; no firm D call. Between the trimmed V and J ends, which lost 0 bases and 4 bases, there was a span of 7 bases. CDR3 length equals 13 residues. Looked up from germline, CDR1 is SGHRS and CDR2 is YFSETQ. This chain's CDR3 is CASSLVISYGYTF. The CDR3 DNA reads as TGCGCCAGCAGCTTGGTTATCAGCTATGGCTACACCTTC.

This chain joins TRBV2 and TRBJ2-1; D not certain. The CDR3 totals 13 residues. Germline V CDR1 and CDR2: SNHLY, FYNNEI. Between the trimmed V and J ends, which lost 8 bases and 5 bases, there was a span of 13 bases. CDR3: CASGWRRNNEQFF. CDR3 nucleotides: TGTGCCAGCGGCTGGCGACGGAACAATGAGCAGTTCTTC.

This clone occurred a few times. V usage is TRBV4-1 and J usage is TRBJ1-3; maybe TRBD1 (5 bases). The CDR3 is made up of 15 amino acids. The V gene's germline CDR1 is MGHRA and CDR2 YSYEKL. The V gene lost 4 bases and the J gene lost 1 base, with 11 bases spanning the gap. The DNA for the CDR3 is TGCGCCAGCAGCCCCTTGGGACTTTCTGGAAACACCATATATTTT. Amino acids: CASSPLGLSGNTIYF.

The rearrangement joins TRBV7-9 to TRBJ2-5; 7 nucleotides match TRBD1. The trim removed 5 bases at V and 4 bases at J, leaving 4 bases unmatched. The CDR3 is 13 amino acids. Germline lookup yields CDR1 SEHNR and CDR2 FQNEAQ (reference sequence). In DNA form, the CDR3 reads TGTGCCAGCAGCGAGGGACAGCGAGAGACCCAGTACTTC. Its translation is CASSEGQRETQYF.

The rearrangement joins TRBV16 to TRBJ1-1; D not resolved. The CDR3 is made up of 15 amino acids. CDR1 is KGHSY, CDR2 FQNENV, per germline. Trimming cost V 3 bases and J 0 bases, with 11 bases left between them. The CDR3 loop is CASSHAQSLNTEAFF. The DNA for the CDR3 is TGTGCCAGCAGCCATGCTCAGTCGCTGAACACTGAAGCTTTCTTT.

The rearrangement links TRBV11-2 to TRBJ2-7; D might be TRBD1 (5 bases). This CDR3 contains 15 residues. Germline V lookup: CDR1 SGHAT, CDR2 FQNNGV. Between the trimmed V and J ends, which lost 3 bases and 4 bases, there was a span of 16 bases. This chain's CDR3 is CASSFSTGGDYEQYF. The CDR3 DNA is TGTGCCAGCAGCTTTTCCACAGGTGGGGATTACGAGCAGTACTTC. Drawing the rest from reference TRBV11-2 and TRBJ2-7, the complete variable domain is EAGVAQSPRYKIIEKRQSVAFWCNPISGHATLYWYQQILGQGPKLLIQFQNNGVVDDSQLPKDRFSAERLKGVDSTLKIQPAKLEDSAVYLCASSFSTGGDYEQYFGPGTRLTVT.

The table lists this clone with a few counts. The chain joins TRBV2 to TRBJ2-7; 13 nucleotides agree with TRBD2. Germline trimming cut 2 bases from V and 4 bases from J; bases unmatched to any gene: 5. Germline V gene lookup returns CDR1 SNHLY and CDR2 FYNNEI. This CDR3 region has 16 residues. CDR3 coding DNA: TGTGCCAGCAGTGAACCCCCGGGACTAGCGGGATACGAGCAGTACTTC. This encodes CASSEPPGLAGYEQYF.

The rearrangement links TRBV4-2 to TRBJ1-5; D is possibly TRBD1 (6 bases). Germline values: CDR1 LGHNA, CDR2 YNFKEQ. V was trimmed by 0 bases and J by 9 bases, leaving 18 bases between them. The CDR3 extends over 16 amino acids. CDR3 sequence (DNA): TGTGCCAGCAGCCAAGATGGGGGGGGGCAGGGCATGCCCCAGCATTTT. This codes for CASSQDGGGQGMPQHF.

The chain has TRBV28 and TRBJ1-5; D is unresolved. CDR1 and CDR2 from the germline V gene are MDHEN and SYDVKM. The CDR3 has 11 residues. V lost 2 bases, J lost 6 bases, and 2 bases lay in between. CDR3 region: CASSLGQPQHF. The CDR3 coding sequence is TGTGCCAGCAGTTTAGGTCAGCCCCAGCATTTT.